The clone carrying this T cell receptor (beta chain) was counted a few times. This specimen belongs to a study of blood T cells in healthy people across ages. The overall study: Template switching picked up about one barcoded beta molecule for each two T cells.

Losses at the gene ends were 2 bases for V and 3 bases for J; bases not matched to a gene: 12. CDR1 MDHEN and CDR2 SYDVKM come from the germline V gene. The CDR3 extends over 17 amino acids. Together with a sample-barcoded 5' primer, a J-beta primer mix was included in a second PCR lasting about 7 to 12 cycles. MiXCR, run by TCRdb on the 5' RACE reads, gives a single entry per CDR3 protein. This table has approximately 490,000 distinct CDR3 sequences, nearly 25% appearing once. The data also belong to a second study, concerning T cells of mothers and their children.

This TCR was sampled from a boy between 10 and 17 years old in good health. The genes are TRBV28 and TRBJ1-2; TRBD1 matches 7 bases. The specimen sequenced was blood. In DNA form, the CDR3 reads TGTGCCAGCAGTTTAATGGAAACGGACAGGTCTTACTATGGCTACACCTTC. It is translated as CASSLMETDRSYYGYTF.